This TCR beta chain came from a study of neurological immune-mediated disorders. General study points: There were no CDR3 amino acid sequences shared by expanded clones across subjects, a result suggesting private repertoires in all groups.

This clonotype was found many times. Its antigen remains unknown. A total of 2 million PBMCs stored at -80 degrees C provided the unsorted libraries. The germline gives CDR1 LNHNV, CDR2 YYDKDF (reference sequence). This CDR3 has 12 residues. V was pared by 3 bases and J by 5 bases, with 7 bases between. 5'RACE with 10-nucleotide random UMIs generated the cDNA. One entry per CDR3 protein results from TCRdb running MiXCR on the 5' RACE reads. The sample carries 46,000 or so distinct CDR3 sequences, 10% recorded once. This clonotype was obtained from a woman between 35 and 50 years old with HTLV-1-associated myelopathy (HAM/TSP). The sequenced sample was PBMCs. The genes are TRBV15 and TRBJ1-1, with a possible D match to TRBD1 (6 bases). This CDR3 is CATSSGQTEAFF. CDR3 sequence (DNA): TGTGCCACCAGCAGCGGACAGACTGAAGCTTTCTTT.